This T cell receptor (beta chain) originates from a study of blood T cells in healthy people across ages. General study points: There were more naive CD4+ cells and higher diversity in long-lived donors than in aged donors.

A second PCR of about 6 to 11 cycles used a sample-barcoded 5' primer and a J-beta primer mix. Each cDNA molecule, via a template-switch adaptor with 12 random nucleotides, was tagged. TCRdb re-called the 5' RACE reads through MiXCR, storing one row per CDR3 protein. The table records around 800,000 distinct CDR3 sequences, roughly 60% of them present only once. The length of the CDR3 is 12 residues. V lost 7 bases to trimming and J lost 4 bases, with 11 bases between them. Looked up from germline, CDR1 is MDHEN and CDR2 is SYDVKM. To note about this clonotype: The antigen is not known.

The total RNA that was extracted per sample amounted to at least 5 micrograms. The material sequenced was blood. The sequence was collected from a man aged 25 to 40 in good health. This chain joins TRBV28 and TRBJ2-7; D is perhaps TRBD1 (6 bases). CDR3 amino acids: CASTSRGYEQYF. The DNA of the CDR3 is TGTGCCAGCACCTCTAGGGGGTACGAGCAGTACTTC.